This T cell receptor beta chain originates from a study of T cell repertoires in cytomegalovirus infection. On the study more broadly: CMV infection plus the matching HLA type was flagged by public TCR beta signatures.

CDR1 and CDR2 from the germline V gene are SGHTA and FQGNSA. This CDR3 is built from 14 residues. V was shortened by 5 bases and J by 9 bases, with 14 bases between the two germline ends. Study-level points and caveats: In two of eight donors, the top clonotype was HLA-C-restricted CMV-specific. Based on cumulative public TCR beta family frequency, carriers of CMV plus the relevant HLA were identified.

This clonotype was detected ten times or more. What it binds is not known. TCRdb analysed the reads with MiXCR anew, one entry per CDR3 protein. The table includes about 140,000 distinct CDR3 sequences, under 8% detected once. This receptor was taken from a human donor in good health (CMV status not recorded). Some clones in this sample may be carry-over from other donors' samples. This chain uses TRBV7-2 with TRBJ1-6; no firm D call. The sequencing sample was made of PBMCs. DNA for the CDR3: TGTGCCAGCAGCCAAACACCCCGGGGTTCACCCCTCCACTTT. This sequence encodes CASSQTPRGSPLHF. Supplemented by reference TRBV7-2 and TRBJ1-6, the full variable domain reads GAGVSQSPSNKVTEKGKDVELRCDPISGHTALYWYRQSLGQGLEFLIYFQGNSAPDKSGLPSDRFSAERTGGSVSTLTIQRTQQEDSAVYLCASSQTPRGSPLHFGNGTRLTVT.